This entry lists 3 T cell receptor beta chains sequenced from one sample in a study of technical replicates of blood from a few donors. Data came from immunoSEQ multiplex PCR; TCRdb stores just in-frame clones and leaves some out. Of tens of thousands of clones in the sample, 90% are singletons; the top ten hold about 4.5%. The source material was PBMCs. The receptor source for this set is a human donor in good health. Some clones in this sample may be carry-over from other donors' samples.

The J gene is TRBJ1-2, the V gene TRBV4-1; D might be TRBD1 (5 bases). The CDR3 contains 15 residues. Trimming shortened V by 4 bases and J by 4 bases, and 16 bases separated the two germline ends. CDR1 is MGHRA and CDR2 is YSYEKL in the germline V gene. CDR3 sequence: CASSPAGGDGYGYTF. Here the CDR3 DNA reads TGCGCCAGCAGCCCGGCGGGGGGGGACGGCTATGGCTACACCTTC.

J is TRBJ1-1 and V is TRBV14, with D uncertain. V dropped 2 bases and J dropped 7 bases, with 14 bases sitting between them. The germline V gene has CDR1 SGHDN and CDR2 FVKESK. CDR3 length equals 14 residues. The chain's CDR3 is CASSQSSQVGEAFF. As DNA, the CDR3 is TGTGCCAGCAGCCAATCATCCCAGGTTGGTGAAGCTTTCTTT.

The J gene is TRBJ2-3, the V gene TRBV10-3; D possibly corresponds to TRBD2 (6 bases). Germline CDR1 is ENHRY and CDR2 is SYGVKD. CDR3 length: 16 residues. The V end lost 4 bases, the J end lost 2 bases, and 16 bases lay between the germline ends. Written as DNA, the CDR3 is TGTGCCATCAGTGTGAGCGGAGGGGCTAACACAGATACGCAGTATTTT. The encoded protein is CAISVSGGANTDTQYF.